Reported below is one T cell receptor beta chain. Its antigen is not known. Some clones are missing from TCRdb's copy, which holds only in-frame ones; the method was immunoSEQ multiplex PCR. Here the sample spans under 100,000 clones, more than 65% being singletons. Trimming removed 6 bases from V and 6 bases from J; junction bases left unmatched: 9. Germline-derived CDR1 and CDR2 are SNHLY and FYNNEI. This CDR3 is built from 15 residues. This sample was included in a study of CD8 T cell repertoires and HIV-1 epitope variants. Background on the study: Epitopes were three Gag families plus Nef HW9 and YT9. Enriched T cells were co-cultured with equal numbers of autologous T cell-negative antigen-presenting cells. Study-level points and caveats: The assay identified only TCR beta chains of antigen-proliferating T cells. Most of the nine antigen-specific clonotypes appeared cross-reactive to autologous or escape variants.

Sequencing was done on a sample of uncultured baseline CD8+ T cells from peripheral blood mononuclear cells (PBMCs). This clonotype was sampled from a male donor with HIV. The V and J genes are TRBV2 and TRBJ2-4, with 9 positions matching TRBD1. CDR3 DNA: TGTGCCAGCAGCCCGACGGGACAGGGAGGAAACATTCAGTACTTC. Translation gives CASSPTGQGGNIQYF.